Listed here are 24 T cell receptor beta chains from one sample, sequenced in a study of T cells after yellow fever vaccination. In TCRdb, the 5' RACE reads were re-called with MiXCR into one record per CDR3 protein. The sample includes some 390,000 distinct CDR3 sequences, 6.2% of them seen just once. The specimen was PBMCs, collected 5 days after the yellow fever booster vaccination. These TCRs come from a man under 40 who received the YFV17D yellow fever vaccine.

This clonotype was seen repeatedly, ten times or more. The CDR3 loop is CASSPDRNYGYTF. CDR3 DNA: TGTGCCAGCAGCCCAGACAGGAACTATGGCTACACCTTC. The chain joins TRBV18 to TRBJ1-2; tentatively, D is TRBD1 (6 bases). V gave up 8 bases and J gave up 2 bases, with 12 bases separating them. CDR1 KGHSH and CDR2 LQKENI come from the germline V gene. This CDR3 is 13 amino acids long.

Notes on this clonotype: Since a much larger clone is just one base distant, this may be a read error. The chain combines TRBV7-2 with TRBJ2-1; no clear D. Trimming shortened V by 6 bases and J by 7 bases, and 10 bases separated the two germline ends. This CDR3 comprises 12 residues. Germline CDR1 is SGHTA and CDR2 is FQGNSA. CDR3 in DNA: TGTGCCAGCAGGCAGATGGGAAATGAGCAGTTCTTC. It specifies CASRQMGNEQFF.

This clonotype appeared many times. This chain uses TRBV18 with TRBJ1-1; the D is unclear. CDR1 and CDR2 (germline): KGHSH, LQKENI. The CDR3 is 13 amino acids. Trimming removed 6 bases at V and 1 base at J, with 9 bases between. The CDR3 sequence is CASSKATNTEAFF. DNA for the CDR3: TGTGCCAGCTCTAAAGCAACGAACACTGAAGCTTTCTTT.

This clonotype was counted many times. The J gene is TRBJ2-1, the V gene TRBV7-9, with 12 positions matching TRBD2. CDR1 is SEHNR, CDR2 FQNEAQ, per germline (reference sequence). This CDR3 has 17 residues. J was trimmed by 4 bases and V by 6 bases; bases with no gene match: 10. The CDR3 DNA reads TGTGCCAGCAGACGAACGACTAGCGGGAGAGCGTACAATGAGCAGTTCTTC. Residues: CASRRTTSGRAYNEQFF. The full variable domain, with the rest looked up from reference TRBV7-9 and TRBJ2-1, is DTGVSQNPRHKITKRGQNVTFRCDPISEHNRLYWYRQTLGQGPEFLTYFQNEAQLEKSRLLSDRFSAERPKGSFSTLEIQRTEQGDSAMYLCASRRTTSGRAYNEQFFGPGTRLTVL.

The chain has TRBV20-1 and TRBJ2-3; no reliable D call. CDR1 DFQATT and CDR2 SNEGSKA come from the germline V gene (reference sequence). V was trimmed by 0 bases and J by 2 bases, leaving 15 bases between them. The CDR3 covers 16 residues. The CDR3 reads CSARDARTFNTDTQYF. The CDR3 DNA reads TGCAGTGCTAGAGATGCCAGGACCTTTAACACAGATACGCAGTATTTT.

Ten or more counts support this clonotype. The chain employs TRBV7-9 and TRBJ2-1, with D possibly TRBD2 on 6 matching bases. Trimming stripped 2 bases from V and 9 bases from J, with 17 bases between. CDR1 is SEHNR and CDR2 is FQNEAQ in the germline V gene (reference sequence). The CDR3 spans 15 residues. CDR3 in DNA: TGTGCCAGCAGCTTATCGACTAGGGGTCTTGGTGAGCAGTTCTTC. It is translated as CASSLSTRGLGEQFF. The full variable domain, with the rest looked up from reference TRBV7-9 and TRBJ2-1, is DTGVSQNPRHKITKRGQNVTFRCDPISEHNRLYWYRQTLGQGPEFLTYFQNEAQLEKSRLLSDRFSAERPKGSFSTLEIQRTEQGDSAMYLCASSLSTRGLGEQFFGPGTRLTVL.

This clonotype has more than one count but fewer than ten. The V gene is TRBV20-1, the J gene TRBJ2-2; 12 bases agree with TRBD2. The CDR3 loop spans 18 amino acids. V was clipped by 3 bases and J by 0 bases; unmatched bases: 8. The germline gives CDR1 DFQATT, CDR2 SNEGSKA (reference sequence). The CDR3 nucleotides read TGCAGTGCTAGTGATCCTAGCGGGAGGGGCGCGAACACCGGGGAGCTGTTTTTT. As protein: CSASDPSGRGANTGELFF.

The chain joins TRBV4-3 to TRBJ2-2; 8 nucleotides align to TRBD1. Trimming at V came to 1 base and at J to 6 bases, leaving 10 bases not matched to a gene. The CDR3 sequence is 17 residues long. Looked up from germline, CDR1 is LGHNA and CDR2 is YSLEER. CDR3 sequence reads: CASSQAYYKTGAGELFF. The CDR3 DNA follows: TGCGCCAGCAGCCAAGCCTATTATAAGACAGGGGCCGGGGAGCTGTTTTTT.

This chain joins TRBV20-1 and TRBJ2-7; 9 bases are shared with TRBD2. The CDR3 has 14 residues. The germline CDR1 and CDR2 sequences are DFQATT and SNEGSKA (reference sequence). Germline trimming cut 3 bases from V and 0 bases from J; bases unmatched to any gene: 3. The CDR3 loop reads CSASRLAASYEQYF. CDR3 bases: TGCAGTGCTAGCAGACTAGCGGCCTCCTACGAGCAGTACTTC.

The chain joins TRBV7-9 to TRBJ2-2; weak D call: TRBD1 (6 bases). CDR1 SEHNR and CDR2 FQNEAQ come from the germline V gene (reference sequence). The CDR3 is 13 residues long. V lost 5 bases and J 6 bases, leaving 10 bases between the germline ends. The CDR3 nucleotides read TGTGCCAGCAGCATTGGACAGCCCGGGGAGCTGTTTTTT. It encodes CASSIGQPGELFF.

At least ten counts were recorded for this clonotype. Here the CDR3 DNA reads TGTGCCAGCAGCCAGTGGGGGAGCTCTCAGGCGCAGTTCTTC. Translated: CASSQWGSSQAQFF. The V gene is TRBV13, the J gene TRBJ2-1; D assignment may be TRBD1 or TRBD2 (5 bases each). The V gene lost 5 bases and the J gene lost 12 bases, with 20 bases spanning the gap. The germline V gene encodes CDR1 PRHDT and CDR2 FYEKMQ (reference sequence). The CDR3 extends over 14 amino acids.

The sample holds a few counts of this clonotype. The gene calls are TRBV20-1 and TRBJ2-1; 10 nucleotides align to TRBD2. Trimming cost V 6 bases and J 4 bases; bases outside gene matches: 12. CDR3 length: 16 residues. In germline, CDR1 is DFQATT, CDR2 SNEGSKA (reference sequence). CDR3 nucleotide sequence: TGCAGTGCCCCTCATCCCCTAGCGGGAGCTTACAATGAGCAGTTCTTC. Translation: CSAPHPLAGAYNEQFF.

This clonotype was counted a few times. DNA for the CDR3: TGTGCCAGCGAGACCCTGGAGGCCGGGTACAATGAGCAGTTCTTC. Translation gives CASETLEAGYNEQFF. V usage is TRBV2 and J usage is TRBJ2-1, with D tentatively TRBD2 (5 bases). This CDR3 has 15 amino acids. V shed 8 bases and J shed 4 bases, with 18 bases lying between them. Germline CDR1 SNHLY, CDR2 FYNNEI.

This clonotype was seen more than once but under ten times. This chain links TRBV20-1 with TRBJ2-3; possibly TRBD2 for D (5 bases). This CDR3 has 11 residues. Germline values: CDR1 DFQATT, CDR2 SNEGSKA (reference sequence). V was trimmed by 5 bases and J by 10 bases, leaving 13 bases between them. DNA of the CDR3: TGCAGTGCTCCAAGCGGTTCCCCGCAGTATTTT. As protein: CSAPSGSPQYF.

Ten or more counts support this clonotype. The chain joins TRBV29-1 to TRBJ2-7, with D possibly TRBD1 on 6 matching bases. CDR3 length: 13 amino acids. Trimming left V 5 bases short and J 4 bases short, with 15 bases between. Per the germline V gene, CDR1 is SQVTM and CDR2 is ANQGSEA. CDR3 sequence: CSVSSGEFYEQYF. In nucleotides, the CDR3 is TGCAGCGTTTCATCAGGGGAGTTTTACGAGCAGTACTTC.

This rearrangement joins TRBV29-1 to TRBJ2-3; D may be TRBD1 (5 bases). V lost 3 bases and J 0 bases, leaving 10 bases between the germline ends. The CDR3 length is 14 residues. Germline V gives CDR1 SQVTM, CDR2 ANQGSEA. This chain's CDR3 is CSVEGHFSTDTQYF. CDR3 bases: TGCAGCGTTGAGGGGCATTTCAGCACAGATACGCAGTATTTT.

This chain connects TRBV6-5 to TRBJ2-2; D is unresolved. V shed 0 bases and J shed 1 base, with 0 bases lying between them. The CDR3 covers 13 residues. The germline CDR1 and CDR2 sequences are MNHEY and SVGAGI. The CDR3 protein is CASSYSNTGELFF. In DNA, the CDR3 is TGTGCCAGCAGTTACTCGAACACCGGGGAGCTGTTTTTT.

This clonotype was recorded many times. The rearrangement uses TRBV5-5 and TRBJ2-1; tentatively, D is TRBD1 (6 bases). The length of the CDR3 is 15 residues. The germline V gene has CDR1 SGHKS and CDR2 YYEKEE (reference sequence). Trimming pared 1 base from V and 2 bases from J, leaving 10 bases between. CDR3 nucleotides: TGTGCCAGCAGCTTGACGAGGGGGACCTACAATGAGCAGTTCTTC. Translation: CASSLTRGTYNEQFF.

The chain is built from TRBV5-1 and TRBJ2-5; D remains unclear. The CDR3 runs 12 residues. CDR1 SGHRS and CDR2 YFSETQ come from the germline V gene. The V and J ends lost 0 bases and 7 bases respectively, with 7 bases between them. The CDR3 is CASSLDWVTQYF. Here the CDR3 DNA reads TGCGCCAGCAGCTTGGATTGGGTGACCCAGTACTTC.

In this sample, this clonotype turned up a few times. This chain connects TRBV12-3 or TRBV12-4 to TRBJ2-7; D perhaps matches TRBD2 (5 bases). V lost 3 bases, J lost 1 base, and 16 bases lay in between. CDR3 length: 16 amino acids. Here the CDR3 reads CASSFDLRPGSYEQYF. CDR3 in DNA: TGTGCCAGCAGTTTTGACCTGCGACCGGGGTCCTACGAGCAGTACTTC.

This clonotype was observed a handful of times. An end of the junction does not agree with germline; a read error may underlie this. The chain carries TRBV7-7 and TRBJ2-5; D is unresolved. Germline assignment: CDR1 SSHAT and CDR2 FNYEAQ (reference sequence). This CDR3 is 13 amino acids long. The CDR3: CASSLGAGQTQYF. The DNA of the CDR3 is TGTGCTAGCAGCTTAGGAGCCGGCCAGACCCAGTACTTC.

This clonotype was detected many times. J is TRBJ1-3 and V is TRBV28, with D tentatively TRBD1 (5 bases). The V gene lost 5 bases and the J gene lost 0 bases, with 8 bases spanning the gap. Germline V gene data show CDR1 as MDHEN and CDR2 as SYDVKM. The CDR3 contains 14 residues. This CDR3 is CASSPTDSGNTIYF. The CDR3 DNA follows: TGTGCCAGCAGTCCGACAGACTCTGGAAACACCATATATTTT.

In this sample, this clonotype turned up many times. The chain links TRBV12-3 or TRBV12-4 to TRBJ2-5; D not certain. The CDR3 totals 11 residues. The ends were cut back, 6 bases at V and 2 bases at J, with 4 bases in the middle. In nucleotides, the CDR3 is TGTGCCAGCAGAAGTCAAGAGACCCAGTACTTC. Translating gives CASRSQETQYF.

This clonotype came up many times. The chain employs TRBV2 and TRBJ1-2; 11 bases align to TRBD1. With V trimmed by 4 bases and J by 5 bases, 15 bases remained unmatched. The CDR3 loop spans 18 amino acids. CDR1 is SNHLY, CDR2 FYNNEI, per germline. This chain's CDR3 is CASSGGQGDPSLPYGYTF. DNA for the CDR3: TGTGCCAGCAGTGGGGGACAGGGGGACCCCTCCTTACCTTATGGCTACACCTTC.